This passage covers 20 T cell receptor beta chains from one sample sequenced in a study of T cell repertoires in cytomegalovirus infection. TCRdb independently ran MiXCR on the reads; one entry per CDR3 protein. The sample shows fewer than 250,000 distinct CDR3 sequences, 10% to 15% of them seen only once. The material sequenced was PBMCs. These receptors all come from a human donor in good health (CMV status not recorded). Some clones in this sample may be carry-over from other donors' samples.

J is TRBJ2-5 and V is TRBV10-3, with 12 bases that match TRBD2. The CDR3 sequence is 15 residues long. CDR1 and CDR2 (germline): ENHRY, SYGVKD. With V trimmed by 4 bases and J by 4 bases, 4 bases remained unmatched. In nucleotides, the CDR3 is TGTGCCATCAGTGTGACTAGCGGGAGAGGAGAGACCCAGTACTTC. It encodes CAISVTSGRGETQYF.

This clonotype showed up many times. The chain links TRBV7-2 to TRBJ2-5; 7 nucleotides agree with TRBD2. Germline V gene lookup returns CDR1 SGHTA and CDR2 FQGNSA. The CDR3 runs to 15 residues. The V and J ends lost 5 bases and 4 bases, in that order; junction bases with no gene match: 10. As DNA, the CDR3 is TGTGCCAGCAGCCCCCGGTGGGGCGGGAGAGAGACCCAGTACTTC. Translated, it gives CASSPRWGGRETQYF.

The rearrangement links TRBV28 to TRBJ1-1, with D maybe TRBD1 (5 bases). The CDR3 runs to 14 residues. The germline V and J ends were trimmed by 7 bases and 0 bases, with 12 bases remaining between them. The germline CDR1 and CDR2 sequences are MDHEN and SYDVKM. The CDR3 coding sequence is TGTGCCAGCACCCTGGGACTTATGAACACTGAAGCTTTCTTT. As protein: CASTLGLMNTEAFF.

This clonotype was recorded at least ten times. This rearrangement joins TRBV7-2 to TRBJ2-3; D unclear. Trimming cost V 5 bases and J 2 bases, with 2 bases left between them. CDR1 and CDR2 (germline): SGHTA, FQGNSA. The CDR3 consists of 11 residues. The DNA of the CDR3 is TGTGCCAGCAGCACCACAGATACGCAGTATTTT. Translating it yields CASSTTDTQYF. The complete variable domain, with remaining parts taken from reference TRBV7-2 and TRBJ2-3, reads GAGVSQSPSNKVTEKGKDVELRCDPISGHTALYWYRQSLGQGLEFLIYFQGNSAPDKSGLPSDRFSAERTGGSVSTLTIQRTQQEDSAVYLCASSTTDTQYFGPGTRLTVL.

This clonotype occurred many times. The chain employs TRBV7-8 and TRBJ1-5, with TRBD1 identical over 9 bases. The CDR3 is 14 residues long. Germline-derived CDR1 and CDR2 are SGHVS and FQNEAQ. J was trimmed by 5 bases and V by 4 bases; bases with no gene match: 3. CDR3 bases: TGTGCCAGCAGCTCGGGACAGGGAGATCAGCCCCAGCATTTT. It specifies CASSSGQGDQPQHF.

This clonotype was observed a handful of times. The chain couples TRBV12-3 or TRBV12-4 to TRBJ2-2; 8 nucleotides match TRBD2. Germline trimming cut 5 bases from V and 6 bases from J; bases unmatched to any gene: 8. This CDR3 contains 15 residues. CDR3 loop: CASSPTGGSAGELFF. In DNA, the CDR3 is TGTGCCAGCAGTCCCACGGGGGGGAGTGCCGGGGAGCTGTTTTTT.

This clonotype was counted ten times or more. The rearrangement uses TRBV12-3 or TRBV12-4 and TRBJ1-1, with D uncertain. Trimming shortened V by 2 bases and J by 5 bases, and 6 bases separated the two germline ends. The length of the CDR3 is 12 residues. CDR3 DNA: TGTGCCAGCAGTTTACACACAACTGAAGCTTTCTTT. Protein: CASSLHTTEAFF.

This clonotype was seen a handful of times. J is TRBJ1-2 and V is TRBV7-9, with D uncertain. The V end lost 0 bases, the J end lost 4 bases, and 9 bases lay between the germline ends. The length of the CDR3 is 14 residues. The germline CDR1 and CDR2 sequences are SEHNR and FQNEAQ (reference sequence). Here the CDR3 reads CASSLANTIYGYTF. The CDR3 nucleotides read TGTGCCAGCAGCTTAGCGAACACGATCTATGGCTACACCTTC.

This clonotype has at least ten counts. V gene TRBV7-3 combines with J gene TRBJ1-1; D is unclear. Germline lookup yields CDR1 SGHTA and CDR2 FQGTGA. The V and J ends lost 2 bases and 0 bases respectively, with 7 bases between them. This CDR3 region has 14 residues. CDR3 sequence reads: CASSLWRLNTEAFF. CDR3 DNA sequence: TGTGCCAGCAGCTTATGGAGGTTGAACACTGAAGCTTTCTTT.

This clonotype occurred many times. This chain uses TRBV2 with TRBJ1-3; the D is unclear. The CDR3 covers 15 residues. Germline assignment: CDR1 SNHLY and CDR2 FYNNEI. V was cut by 3 bases and J by 0 bases, with 9 bases left in between. The CDR3 protein is CASSETSRSGNTIYF. CDR3 nucleotides: TGTGCCAGCAGTGAGACATCCCGCTCTGGAAACACCATATATTTT.

This clonotype came up many times. The chain carries TRBV7-2 and TRBJ2-1; 8 nucleotides line up with TRBD1. This CDR3 has 15 residues. Trimming cost V 1 base and J 3 bases; bases outside gene matches: 2. Germline CDR1 reads SGHTA; CDR2 reads FQGNSA. CDR3 nucleotide sequence: TGTGCCAGCAGCTTAGTGGGGACAGGCTACAATGAGCAGTTCTTC. It yields the protein CASSLVGTGYNEQFF.

V usage is TRBV27 and J usage is TRBJ2-3; the match to TRBD2 covers 16 bases. With 5 bases clipped from V and 2 bases from J, the junction kept 10 bases outside the gene matches. Germline CDR1 is MNHEY and CDR2 is SMNVEV (reference sequence). The CDR3 loop spans 19 amino acids. The CDR3 protein is CASSPPGLAGGPSTDTQYF. The DNA of the CDR3 is TGTGCCAGCAGTCCTCCGGGACTAGCGGGGGGGCCTTCCACAGATACGCAGTATTTT.

This clonotype was picked up a small number of times. V and J are TRBV7-9 and TRBJ1-1; the D is unclear. The germline V and J ends were trimmed by 4 bases and 6 bases, with 12 bases remaining between them. Germline assignment: CDR1 SEHNR and CDR2 FQNEAQ (reference sequence). The CDR3 sequence is 13 residues long. CDR3 in DNA: TGTGCCAGCAGCTCAGACTTGGGCCCTGAAGCTTTCTTT. Translated, it gives CASSSDLGPEAFF.

The J gene is TRBJ2-3, the V gene TRBV5-6, with 12 bases lining up with TRBD2. CDR1 and CDR2 (germline): SGHDT, YYEEEE. The CDR3 length is 16 residues. V shed 4 bases, J shed 5 bases, and the junction held 8 bases outside the gene matches. The CDR3 DNA follows: TGTGCCAGCAGCCCTCACCGGACTAGCGGGGAAGATACGCAGTATTTT. Protein: CASSPHRTSGEDTQYF.

This clonotype was seen ten or more times. V gene TRBV7-2 combines with J gene TRBJ2-1; 8 nucleotides align to TRBD2. Germline-derived CDR1 and CDR2 are SGHTA and FQGNSA. This CDR3 spans 15 amino acids. The V and J ends lost 1 base and 2 bases, in that order; junction bases with no gene match: 1. The CDR3 DNA follows: TGTGCCAGCAGCTTAGACGGGGGGGCCTACAATGAGCAGTTCTTC. This encodes CASSLDGGAYNEQFF.

The sample holds many counts of this clonotype. CDR3 coding DNA: TGCGCCAGCAGCCGAGGTTGGGGGCTAGCGGCTGGGGCCAACGTCCTGACTTTC. Translating it yields CASSRGWGLAAGANVLTF. This sequence joins TRBV4-3 and TRBJ2-6; weak D call: TRBD2 (7 bases). Per germline, CDR1 LGHNA and CDR2 YSLEER. V shed 4 bases and J shed 2 bases, with 18 bases lying between them. CDR3 length equals 18 residues.

This clonotype was recorded a few times. The chain is built from TRBV7-3 and TRBJ2-5, with 11 bases lining up with TRBD1. In germline, CDR1 is SGHTA, CDR2 FQGTGA. V shed 5 bases and J 1 base; nucleotides not matched to a gene: 12. The CDR3 length is 18 residues. CDR3 DNA sequence: TGTGCCAGCAGCGCCCGGACAGGGGGCGGTCAAATCCAAGAGACCCAGTACTTC. Encoded protein: CASSARTGGGQIQETQYF. Variable domain in full (rest from reference TRBV7-3 and TRBJ2-5): GAGVSQTPSNKVTEKGKYVELRCDPISGHTALYWYRQSLGQGPEFLIYFQGTGAADDSGLPNDRFFAVRPEGSVSTLKIQRTERGDSAVYLCASSARTGGGQIQETQYFGPGTRLLVL.

The chain has TRBV28 and TRBJ1-1; tentative D call: TRBD1 (6 bases). V was cut by 7 bases and J by 0 bases, with 15 bases left in between. The CDR3 runs 15 residues. Per the germline V gene, CDR1 is MDHEN and CDR2 is SYDVKM. CDR3 nucleotide sequence: TGTGCCAGCATTACTACAGGGATTTTGAACACTGAAGCTTTCTTT. Amino acids: CASITTGILNTEAFF.

This clonotype has ten or more counts. The chain carries TRBV12-3 or TRBV12-4 and TRBJ2-3; D not certain. Trimming cost V 5 bases and J 10 bases, with 7 bases left between them. This CDR3 spans 10 amino acids. As DNA, the CDR3 is TGTGCCAGCAGTATCGAGGCGCAGTATTTT. Translating it yields CASSIEAQYF.

This clonotype occurred many times. The V call is TRBV28, the J call TRBJ2-7; weak D call: TRBD1 (6 bases). Germline V lookup: CDR1 MDHEN, CDR2 SYDVKM. Trimming pared 9 bases from V and 5 bases from J, leaving 14 bases between. The CDR3 is 12 residues long. This CDR3 reads CASVTGPDEQYF. Here the CDR3 DNA reads TGTGCCAGTGTCACAGGGCCCGACGAGCAGTACTTC.